This T cell receptor beta chain was found in a study of CD8 T cells in ankylosing spondylitis (dated by TCRdb to 2017 to 2019). At the level of the whole study: T cell receptor beta repertoires were profiled in healthy donors and ankylosing spondylitis patients so that disease-linked TCR variants could be found. The full study cohort comprised about 23 ankylosing spondylitis patients and about a hundred healthy donors. Peripheral blood samples were taken, and synovial fluid was additionally collected from ankylosing spondylitis patients. The full study reports these points: According to the report, matched synovial fluid samples from ankylosing spondylitis patients were significantly enriched for the disease-linked clones. The disease-linked clones had a CD8+ phenotype and were found at relatively low frequencies in peripheral blood. Blood from ankylosing spondylitis patients appeared to be characterized by a TCR beta motif made up of 8 or 9 highly homologous amino acid variants. Some motif variants were previously reported in synovial fluid and blood of reactive arthritis patients, suggesting common disease-initiation mechanisms.

As for this clonotype: Its target antigen remains unknown. Base qualities are not recorded, but no much larger clone differs from it by a single base.

Sequencing instrument: Illumina HiSeq 2500. Quantitative 5'-RACE with molecular barcodes was the method used to prepare the TCR beta libraries. Per the source publication's procedure: Disease-linked TCR variants were identified with a new computational method built on a probabilistic model of VDJ rearrangement. Using fastp trimming at Q25 and MiXCR clonotype assembly, TCRdb reanalyzed the public sequencing data and kept in-frame beta chains. Each record represents a unique CDR3 protein, reported with the most common genes and DNA among its rows. The V and J calls, along with clone size, are taken from TCRdb and not from the paper's own processing. This sample holds about 300,000 distinct CDR3 sequences; roughly 20% were observed only once. About 3.7% of the sample is held by the ten biggest clonotypes. Here V drops 4 bases and J drops 7 bases, and the junction holds 13 bases not matched to any gene. The CDR3 covers 17 residues, taking in both the cysteine and the phenylalanine. This entry keeps only the CDR3 DNA: 51 bases, framed from base 1. The germline V gene specifies SGHTA as CDR1 and FQGTGA as CDR2.

The chain is made from TRBV7-3 and TRBJ2-1, and TRBD2 aligns with 10 junction nucleotides. The sequence was collected from a female donor with ankylosing spondylitis or in good health (not recorded which). The specimen sequenced was blood, either unsorted or a sorted T cell fraction (not recorded which). The DNA reads TGTGCCAGCAGCTCGACCCACTCGGCTAGCGGGAGTAATGAGCAGTTCTTC. It codes for CASSSTHSASGSNEQFF.